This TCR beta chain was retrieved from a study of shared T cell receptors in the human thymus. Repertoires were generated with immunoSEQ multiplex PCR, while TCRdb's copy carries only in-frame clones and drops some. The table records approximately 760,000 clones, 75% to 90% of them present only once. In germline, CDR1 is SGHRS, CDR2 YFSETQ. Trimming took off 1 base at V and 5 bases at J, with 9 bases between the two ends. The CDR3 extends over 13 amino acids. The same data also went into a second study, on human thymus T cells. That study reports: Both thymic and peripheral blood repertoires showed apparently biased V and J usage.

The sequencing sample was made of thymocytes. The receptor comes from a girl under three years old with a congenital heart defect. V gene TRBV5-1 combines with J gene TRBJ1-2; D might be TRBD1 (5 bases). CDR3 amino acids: CASSLCQGYGYTF. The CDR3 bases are TGCGCCAGCAGCTTGTGCCAGGGATATGGCTACACCTTC. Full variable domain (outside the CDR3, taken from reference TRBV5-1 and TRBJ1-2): KAGVTQTPRYLIKTRGQQVTLSCSPISGHRSVSWYQQTPGQGLQFLFEYFSETQRNKGNFPGRFSGRQFSNSRSEMNVSTLELGDSALYLCASSLCQGYGYTFGSGTRLTVV.